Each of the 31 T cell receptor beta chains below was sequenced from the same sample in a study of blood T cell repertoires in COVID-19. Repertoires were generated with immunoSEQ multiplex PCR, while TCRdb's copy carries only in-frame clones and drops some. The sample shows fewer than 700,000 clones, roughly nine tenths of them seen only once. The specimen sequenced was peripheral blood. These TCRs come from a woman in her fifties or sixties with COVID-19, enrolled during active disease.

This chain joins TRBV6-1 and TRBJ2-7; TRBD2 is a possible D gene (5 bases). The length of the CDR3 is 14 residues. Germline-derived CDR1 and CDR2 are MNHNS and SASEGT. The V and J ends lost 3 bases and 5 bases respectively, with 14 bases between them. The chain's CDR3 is CASSDSAFLDEQYF. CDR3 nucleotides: TGTGCCAGCAGTGATAGCGCTTTCCTCGACGAGCAGTACTTC.

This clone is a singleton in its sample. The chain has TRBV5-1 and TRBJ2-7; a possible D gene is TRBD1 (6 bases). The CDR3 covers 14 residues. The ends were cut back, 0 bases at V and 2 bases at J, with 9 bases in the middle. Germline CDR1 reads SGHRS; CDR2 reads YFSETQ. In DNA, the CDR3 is TGCGCCAGCAGCTTGGGGGGGCGTACCTACGAGCAGTACTTC. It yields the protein CASSLGGRTYEQYF.

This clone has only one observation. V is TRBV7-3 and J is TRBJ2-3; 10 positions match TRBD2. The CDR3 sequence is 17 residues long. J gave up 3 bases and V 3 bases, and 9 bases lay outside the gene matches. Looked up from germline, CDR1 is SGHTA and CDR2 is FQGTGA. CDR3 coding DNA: TGTGCCAGCAGCTTGAGCGGGGGGGCCTTAATGACAGATACGCAGTATTTT. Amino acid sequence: CASSLSGGALMTDTQYF.

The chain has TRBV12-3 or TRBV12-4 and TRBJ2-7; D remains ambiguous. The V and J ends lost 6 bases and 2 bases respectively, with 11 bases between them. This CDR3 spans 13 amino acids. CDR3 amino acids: CASSRGSPYEQYF. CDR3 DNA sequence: TGTGCCAGCAGCCGAGGTTCCCCCTACGAGCAGTACTTC.

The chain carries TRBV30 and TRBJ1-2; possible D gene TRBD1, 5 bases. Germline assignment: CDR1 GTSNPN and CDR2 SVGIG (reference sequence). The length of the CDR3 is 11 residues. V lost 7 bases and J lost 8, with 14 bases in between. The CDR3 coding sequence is TGTGCCTTAGACAGCTATGGAGGCTACACCTTC. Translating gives CALDSYGGYTF.

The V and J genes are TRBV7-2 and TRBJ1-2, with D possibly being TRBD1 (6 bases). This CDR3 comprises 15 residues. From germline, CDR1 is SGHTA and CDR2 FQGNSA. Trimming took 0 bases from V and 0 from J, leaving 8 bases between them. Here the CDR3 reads CASSLADRANYGYTF. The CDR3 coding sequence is TGTGCCAGCAGCTTAGCGGACAGAGCTAACTATGGCTACACCTTC.

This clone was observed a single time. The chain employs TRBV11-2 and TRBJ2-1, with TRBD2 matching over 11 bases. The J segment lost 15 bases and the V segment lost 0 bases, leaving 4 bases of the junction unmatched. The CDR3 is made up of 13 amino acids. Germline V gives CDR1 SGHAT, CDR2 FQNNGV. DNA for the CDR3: TGTGCCAGCAGCTTAGAACTAGCGGGGGACGGGTTCTTC. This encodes CASSLELAGDGFF.

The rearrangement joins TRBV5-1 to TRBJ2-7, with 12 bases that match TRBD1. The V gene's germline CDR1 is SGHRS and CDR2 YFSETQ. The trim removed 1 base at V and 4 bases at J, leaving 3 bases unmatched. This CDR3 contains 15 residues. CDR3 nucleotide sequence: TGCGCCAGCAGCTTGCCGGGACAGGGGGCATACGAGCAGTACTTC. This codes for CASSLPGQGAYEQYF.

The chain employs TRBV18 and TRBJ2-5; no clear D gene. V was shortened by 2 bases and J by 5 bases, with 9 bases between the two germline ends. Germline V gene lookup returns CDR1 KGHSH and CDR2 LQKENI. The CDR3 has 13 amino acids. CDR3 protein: CASSPSESETQYF. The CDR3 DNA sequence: TGTGCCAGCTCACCATCCGAGTCGGAGACCCAGTACTTC.

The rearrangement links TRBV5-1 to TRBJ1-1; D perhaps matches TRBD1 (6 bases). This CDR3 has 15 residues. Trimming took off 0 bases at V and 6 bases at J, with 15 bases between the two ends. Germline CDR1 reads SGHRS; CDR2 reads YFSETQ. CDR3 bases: TGCGCCAGCAGCTTGGGGGCAGGGGTCGGCGCTGAAGCTTTCTTT. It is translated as CASSLGAGVGAEAFF.

In nucleotides, the CDR3 is TGTGCCAGCAGCCCGGACAGGTCGCATGAAAAACTGTTTTTT. Translation: CASSPDRSHEKLFF. This chain connects TRBV7-2 to TRBJ1-4, with 7 bases that match TRBD1. V lost 5 bases to trimming and J lost 6 bases; unmatched junction nucleotides: 6. The CDR3 length is 14 residues. CDR1 is SGHTA, CDR2 FQGNSA, per germline.

For the CDR3, the DNA is TGTGCCAGCAACTCACAGGGCTTAGAATATTTT. Protein: CASNSQGLEYF. The chain uses TRBV28 and TRBJ2-3, with D possibly being TRBD1 (6 bases). V lost 7 bases to trimming and J lost 15 bases, with 17 bases between them. CDR1 and CDR2 from the germline V gene are MDHEN and SYDVKM. The CDR3 sequence is 11 residues long.

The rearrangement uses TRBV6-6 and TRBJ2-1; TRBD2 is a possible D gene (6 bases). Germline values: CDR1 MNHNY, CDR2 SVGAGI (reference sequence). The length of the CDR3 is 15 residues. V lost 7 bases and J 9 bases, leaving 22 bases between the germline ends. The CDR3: CASTARGLSGSEQFF. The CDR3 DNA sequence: TGTGCCAGCACTGCCCGGGGACTTTCGGGTTCTGAGCAGTTCTTC.

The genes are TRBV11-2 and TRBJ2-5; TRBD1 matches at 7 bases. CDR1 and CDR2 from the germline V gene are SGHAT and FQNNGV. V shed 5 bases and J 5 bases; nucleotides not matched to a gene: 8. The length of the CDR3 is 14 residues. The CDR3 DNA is TGTGCCAGCAGCGGACAGGACCGCTGGGAGACCCAGTACTTC. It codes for CASSGQDRWETQYF.

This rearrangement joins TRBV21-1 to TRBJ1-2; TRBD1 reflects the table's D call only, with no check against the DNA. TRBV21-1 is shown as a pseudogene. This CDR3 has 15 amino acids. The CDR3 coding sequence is TGTGCCAGCAGCAGCTCGGACAGTCAATGCTATGGCTACACCTTC. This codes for CASSSSDSQCYGYTF.

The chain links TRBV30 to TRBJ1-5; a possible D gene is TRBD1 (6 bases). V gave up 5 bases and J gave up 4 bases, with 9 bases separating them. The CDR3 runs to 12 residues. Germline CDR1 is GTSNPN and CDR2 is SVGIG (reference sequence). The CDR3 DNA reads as TGTGCCTGGGGGGGGCCAAATCAGCCCCAGCATTTT. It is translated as CAWGGPNQPQHF.

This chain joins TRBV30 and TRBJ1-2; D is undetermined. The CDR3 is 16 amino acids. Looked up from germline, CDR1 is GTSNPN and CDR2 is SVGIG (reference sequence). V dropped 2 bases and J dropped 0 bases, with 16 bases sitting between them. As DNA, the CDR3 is TGTGCCTGGAGTCTCAACCCAGGAGGATCTAACTATGGCTACACCTTC. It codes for CAWSLNPGGSNYGYTF.

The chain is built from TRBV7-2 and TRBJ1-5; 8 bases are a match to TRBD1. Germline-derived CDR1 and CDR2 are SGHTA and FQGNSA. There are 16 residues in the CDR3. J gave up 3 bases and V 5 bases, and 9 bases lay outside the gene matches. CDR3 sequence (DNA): TGTGCCAGCAGCCCCCGGACAGGGCTTAACAATCAGCCCCAGCATTTT. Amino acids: CASSPRTGLNNQPQHF. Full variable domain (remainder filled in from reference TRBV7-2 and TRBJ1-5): GAGVSQSPSNKVTEKGKDVELRCDPISGHTALYWYRQSLGQGLEFLIYFQGNSAPDKSGLPSDRFSAERTGGSVSTLTIQRTQQEDSAVYLCASSPRTGLNNQPQHFGDGTRLSIL.

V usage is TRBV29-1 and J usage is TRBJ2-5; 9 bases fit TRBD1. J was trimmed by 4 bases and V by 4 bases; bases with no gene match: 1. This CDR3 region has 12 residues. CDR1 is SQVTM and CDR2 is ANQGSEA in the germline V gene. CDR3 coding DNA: TGCAGCGTTGGGACAGGGGTAGAGACCCAGTACTTC. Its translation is CSVGTGVETQYF.

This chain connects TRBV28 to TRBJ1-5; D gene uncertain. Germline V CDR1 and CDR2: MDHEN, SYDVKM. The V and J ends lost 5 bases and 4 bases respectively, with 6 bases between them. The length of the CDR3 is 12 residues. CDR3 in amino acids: CASSPSNQPQHF. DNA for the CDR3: TGTGCCAGCAGTCCTTCTAATCAGCCCCAGCATTTT. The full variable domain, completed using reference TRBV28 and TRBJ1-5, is DVKVTQSSRYLVKRTGEKVFLECVQDMDHENMFWYRQDPGLGLRLIYFSYDVKMKEKGDIPEGYSVSREKKERFSLILESASTNQTSMYLCASSPSNQPQHFGDGTRLSIL.

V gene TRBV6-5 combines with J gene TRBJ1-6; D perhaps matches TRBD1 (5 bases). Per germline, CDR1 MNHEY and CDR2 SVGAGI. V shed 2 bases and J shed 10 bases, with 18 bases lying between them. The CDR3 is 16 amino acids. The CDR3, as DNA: TGTGCCAGCAGTTACATCTCCGGGCAGGGAAACTCACCCCTCCACTTT. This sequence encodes CASSYISGQGNSPLHF.

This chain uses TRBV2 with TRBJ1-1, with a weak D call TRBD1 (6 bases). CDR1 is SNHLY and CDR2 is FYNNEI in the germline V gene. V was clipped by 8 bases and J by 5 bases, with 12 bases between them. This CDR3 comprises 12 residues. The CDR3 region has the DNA TGTGCCAGCGAGACGAGGGGGACTGAAGCTTTCTTT. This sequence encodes CASETRGTEAFF.

The DNA for the CDR3 is TGTGCCAGTAGTATGGCAGGGTATGAAAAACTGTTTTTT. Translating gives CASSMAGYEKLFF. The chain uses TRBV19 and TRBJ1-4; TRBD1 might be the D (5 bases). V lost 3 bases and J 6 bases, leaving 8 bases between the germline ends. The CDR3 consists of 13 residues. Per the germline V gene, CDR1 is LNHDA and CDR2 is SQIVND (reference sequence).

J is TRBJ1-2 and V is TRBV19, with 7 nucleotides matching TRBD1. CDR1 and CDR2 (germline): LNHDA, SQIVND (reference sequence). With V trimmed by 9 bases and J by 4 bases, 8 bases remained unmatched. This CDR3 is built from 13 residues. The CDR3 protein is CASLDRAGYGYTF. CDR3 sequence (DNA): TGTGCCAGCCTAGACAGGGCGGGCTATGGCTACACCTTC.

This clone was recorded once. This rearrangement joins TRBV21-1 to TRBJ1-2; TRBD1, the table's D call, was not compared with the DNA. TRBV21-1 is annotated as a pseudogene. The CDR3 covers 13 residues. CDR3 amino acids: CASSKTGTYGYTF. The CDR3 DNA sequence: TGTGCCAGCAGCAAGACAGGGACCTATGGCTACACCTTC.

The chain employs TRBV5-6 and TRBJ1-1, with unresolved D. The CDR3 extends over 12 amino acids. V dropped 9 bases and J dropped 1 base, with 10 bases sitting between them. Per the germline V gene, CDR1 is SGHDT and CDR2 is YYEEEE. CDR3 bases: TGTGCCACCCAAGGAGGGAACACTGAAGCTTTCTTT. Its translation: CATQGGNTEAFF.

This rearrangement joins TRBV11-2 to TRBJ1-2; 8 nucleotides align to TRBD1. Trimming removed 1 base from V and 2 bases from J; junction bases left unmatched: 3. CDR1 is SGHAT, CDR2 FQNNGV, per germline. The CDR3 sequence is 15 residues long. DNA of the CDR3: TGTGCCAGCAGCTTAGGGCAGGGGGCGAACTATGGCTACACCTTC. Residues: CASSLGQGANYGYTF.

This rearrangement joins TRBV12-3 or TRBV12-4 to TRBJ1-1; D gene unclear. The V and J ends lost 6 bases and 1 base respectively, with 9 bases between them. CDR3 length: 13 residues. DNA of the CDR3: TGTGCCAGCAGCCCGACACAGAACACTGAAGCTTTCTTT. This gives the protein CASSPTQNTEAFF.

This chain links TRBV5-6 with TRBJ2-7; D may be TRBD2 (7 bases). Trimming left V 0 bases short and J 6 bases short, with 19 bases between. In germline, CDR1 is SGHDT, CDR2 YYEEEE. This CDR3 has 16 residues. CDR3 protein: CASSLGVSWGGGEQYF. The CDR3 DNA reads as TGTGCCAGCAGCTTGGGTGTAAGTTGGGGGGGCGGCGAGCAGTACTTC.

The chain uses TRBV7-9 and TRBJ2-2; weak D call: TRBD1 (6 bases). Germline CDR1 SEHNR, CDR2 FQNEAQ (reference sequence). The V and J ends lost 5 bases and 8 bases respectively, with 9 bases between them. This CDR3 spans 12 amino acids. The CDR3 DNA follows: TGTGCCAGCAGCGACAGGACAGGGGAGCTGTTTTTT. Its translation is CASSDRTGELFF.

The CDR3 loop reads CASSRPGQGGFSYNSPLHF. In DNA form, the CDR3 reads TGTGCCAGCTCACGACCCGGACAGGGGGGATTCTCCTATAATTCACCCCTCCACTTT. This chain joins TRBV18 and TRBJ1-6; TRBD1 matches 10 bases. V dropped 4 bases and J dropped 0; count of bases not matched to a gene: 9. The CDR3 has 19 amino acids. Germline V CDR1 and CDR2: KGHSH, LQKENI.